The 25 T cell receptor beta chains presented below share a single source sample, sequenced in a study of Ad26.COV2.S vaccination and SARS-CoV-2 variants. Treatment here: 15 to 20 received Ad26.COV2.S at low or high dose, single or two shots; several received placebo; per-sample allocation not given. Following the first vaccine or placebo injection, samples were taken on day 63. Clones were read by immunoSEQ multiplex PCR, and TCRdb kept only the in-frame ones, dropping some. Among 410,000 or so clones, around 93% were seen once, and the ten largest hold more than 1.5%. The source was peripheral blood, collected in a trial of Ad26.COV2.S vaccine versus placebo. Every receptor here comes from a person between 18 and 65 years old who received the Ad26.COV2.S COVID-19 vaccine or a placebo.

CDR3 sequence: CASGRTEQETQYF. CDR3 nucleotide sequence: TGTGCCAGCGGAAGGACAGAGCAAGAGACCCAGTACTTC. The chain has TRBV7-7 and TRBJ2-5; D might be TRBD1 (6 bases). V gave up 8 bases and J gave up 2 bases, with 12 bases separating them. In germline, CDR1 is SSHAT, CDR2 FNYEAQ (reference sequence). The CDR3 has 13 amino acids.

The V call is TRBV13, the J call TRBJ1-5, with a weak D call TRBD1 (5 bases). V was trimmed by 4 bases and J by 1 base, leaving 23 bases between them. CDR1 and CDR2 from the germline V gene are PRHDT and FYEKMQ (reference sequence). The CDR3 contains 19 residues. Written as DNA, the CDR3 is TGTGCCAGCAGCTCAAAGCGGCCCCCAGGGAATGAAAGCAATCAGCCCCAGCATTTT. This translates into CASSSKRPPGNESNQPQHF.

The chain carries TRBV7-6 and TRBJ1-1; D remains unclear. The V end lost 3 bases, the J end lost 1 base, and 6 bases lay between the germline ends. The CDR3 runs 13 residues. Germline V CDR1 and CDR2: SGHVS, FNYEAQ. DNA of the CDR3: TGTGCCAGCAGCTTGGAAGGGAACACTGAAGCTTTCTTT. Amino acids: CASSLEGNTEAFF.

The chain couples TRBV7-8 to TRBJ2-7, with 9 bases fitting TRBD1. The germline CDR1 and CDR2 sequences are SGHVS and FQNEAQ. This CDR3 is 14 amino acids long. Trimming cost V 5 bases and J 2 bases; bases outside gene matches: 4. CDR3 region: CASSRTGVAYEQYF. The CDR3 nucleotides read TGTGCCAGCAGCAGGACAGGGGTAGCCTACGAGCAGTACTTC.

DNA of the CDR3: TGCGCCAGCAGTGAGGACGACCACTCTGGAAACACCATATATTTT. Translated: CASSEDDHSGNTIYF. The V call is TRBV10-1, the J call TRBJ1-3; D gene ambiguous. The CDR3 runs to 15 residues. V was trimmed by 2 bases and J by 0 bases, leaving 8 bases between them. Per germline, CDR1 WNHNN and CDR2 SYGVQD (reference sequence).

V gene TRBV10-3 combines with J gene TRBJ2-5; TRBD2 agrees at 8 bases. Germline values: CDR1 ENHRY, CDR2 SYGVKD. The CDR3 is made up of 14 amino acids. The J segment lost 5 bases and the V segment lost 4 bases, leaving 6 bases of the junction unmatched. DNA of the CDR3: TGTGCCATCAGTGTTCCGGGGGGGGAGGAGACCCAGTACTTC. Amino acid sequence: CAISVPGGEETQYF.

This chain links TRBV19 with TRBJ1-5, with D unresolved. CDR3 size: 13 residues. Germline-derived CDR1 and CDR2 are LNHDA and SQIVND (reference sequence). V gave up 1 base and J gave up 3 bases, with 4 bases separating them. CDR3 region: CASSIATNQPQHF. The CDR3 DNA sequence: TGTGCCAGTAGTATAGCTACCAATCAGCCCCAGCATTTT.

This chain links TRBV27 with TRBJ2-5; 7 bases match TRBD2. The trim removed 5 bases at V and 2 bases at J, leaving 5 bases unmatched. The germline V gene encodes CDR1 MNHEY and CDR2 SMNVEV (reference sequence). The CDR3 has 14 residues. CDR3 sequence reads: CASSSPGRQETQYF. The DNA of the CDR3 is TGTGCCAGCAGTAGTCCCGGGAGGCAAGAGACCCAGTACTTC.

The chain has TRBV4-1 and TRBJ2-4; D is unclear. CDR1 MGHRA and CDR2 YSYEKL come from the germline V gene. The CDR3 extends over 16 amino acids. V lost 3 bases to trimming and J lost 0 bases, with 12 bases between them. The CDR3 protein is CASSQGSTIAKNIQYF. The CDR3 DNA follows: TGCGCCAGCAGCCAGGGTTCAACAATAGCCAAAAACATTCAGTACTTC.

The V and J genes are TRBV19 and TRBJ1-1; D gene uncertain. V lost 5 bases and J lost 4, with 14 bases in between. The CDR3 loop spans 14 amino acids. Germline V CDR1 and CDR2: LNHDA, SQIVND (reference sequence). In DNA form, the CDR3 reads TGTGCCAGTAGTCCGGCCGCGGCGGGCACTGAAGCTTTCTTT. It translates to CASSPAAAGTEAFF.

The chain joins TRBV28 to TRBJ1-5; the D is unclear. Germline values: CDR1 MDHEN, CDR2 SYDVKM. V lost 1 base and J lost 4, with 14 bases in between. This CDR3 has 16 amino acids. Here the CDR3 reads CASSLFGNHRNQPQHF. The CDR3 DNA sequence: TGTGCCAGCAGTTTATTCGGGAACCACCGGAATCAGCCCCAGCATTTT.

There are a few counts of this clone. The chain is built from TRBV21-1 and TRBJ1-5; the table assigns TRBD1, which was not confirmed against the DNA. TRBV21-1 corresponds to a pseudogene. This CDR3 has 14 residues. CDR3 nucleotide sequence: TGTGCCAGCACCTCGGGGACACCTGCGAGGCCCCAGCATTTT. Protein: CASTSGTPARPQHF.

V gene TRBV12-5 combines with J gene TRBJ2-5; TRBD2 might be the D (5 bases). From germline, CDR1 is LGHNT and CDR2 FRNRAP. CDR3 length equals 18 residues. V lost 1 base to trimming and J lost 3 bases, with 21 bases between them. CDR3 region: CASGLADTLAADEETQYF. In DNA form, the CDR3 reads TGTGCTAGTGGTTTGGCTGACACGCTAGCCGCGGATGAAGAGACCCAGTACTTC.

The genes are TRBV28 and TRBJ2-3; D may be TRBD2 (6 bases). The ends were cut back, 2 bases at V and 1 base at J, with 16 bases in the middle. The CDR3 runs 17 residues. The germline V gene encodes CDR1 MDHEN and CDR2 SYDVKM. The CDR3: CASSLTGPGERTDTQYF. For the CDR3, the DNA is TGTGCCAGCAGTTTAACGGGCCCGGGGGAACGCACAGATACGCAGTATTTT. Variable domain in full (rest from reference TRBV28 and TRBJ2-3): DVKVTQSSRYLVKRTGEKVFLECVQDMDHENMFWYRQDPGLGLRLIYFSYDVKMKEKGDIPEGYSVSREKKERFSLILESASTNQTSMYLCASSLTGPGERTDTQYFGPGTRLTVL.

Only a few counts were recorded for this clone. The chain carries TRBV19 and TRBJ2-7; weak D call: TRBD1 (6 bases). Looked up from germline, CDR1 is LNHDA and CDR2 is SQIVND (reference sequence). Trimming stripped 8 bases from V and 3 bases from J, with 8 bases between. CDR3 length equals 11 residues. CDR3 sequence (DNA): TGTGCCAGTCGAGGGGGCTACGAGCAGTACTTC. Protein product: CASRGGYEQYF.

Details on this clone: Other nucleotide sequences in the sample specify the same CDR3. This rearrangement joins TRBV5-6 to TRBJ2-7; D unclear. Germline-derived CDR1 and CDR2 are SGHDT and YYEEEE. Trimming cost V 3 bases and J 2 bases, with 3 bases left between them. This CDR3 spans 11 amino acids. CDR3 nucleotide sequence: TGTGCCAGCAGCTCGACCTACGAGCAGTACTTC. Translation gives CASSSTYEQYF.

CDR3 DNA sequence: TGCGCCAGCAGCCCGACAGGGGGTTCCTACGAGCAGTACTTC. This encodes CASSPTGGSYEQYF. The V call is TRBV4-3, the J call TRBJ2-7, with 9 bases that match TRBD1. V dropped 4 bases and J dropped 1; count of bases not matched to a gene: 2. The CDR3 is made up of 14 amino acids. Germline V gives CDR1 LGHNA, CDR2 YSLEER.

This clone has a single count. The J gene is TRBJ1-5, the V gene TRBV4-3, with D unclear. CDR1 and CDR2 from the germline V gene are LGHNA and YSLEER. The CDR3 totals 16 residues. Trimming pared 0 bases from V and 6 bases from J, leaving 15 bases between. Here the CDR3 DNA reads TGCGCCAGCAGCCAAGATTTACACTTGGGTGGTCAGCCCCAGCATTTT. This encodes CASSQDLHLGGQPQHF.

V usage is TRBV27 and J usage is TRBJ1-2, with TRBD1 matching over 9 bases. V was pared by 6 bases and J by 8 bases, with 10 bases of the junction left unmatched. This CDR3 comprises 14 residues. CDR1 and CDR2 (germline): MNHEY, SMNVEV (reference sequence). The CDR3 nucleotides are TGTGCCAGCAGCGTAATCGGGACAGGGCAAGGCTACACCTTC. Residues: CASSVIGTGQGYTF.

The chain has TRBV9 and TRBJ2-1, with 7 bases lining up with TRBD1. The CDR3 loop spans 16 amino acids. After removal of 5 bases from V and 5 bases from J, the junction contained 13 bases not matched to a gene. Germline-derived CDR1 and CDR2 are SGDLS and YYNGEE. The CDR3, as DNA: TGTGCCAGCAGTGGCACCCGGGACAGACAGAACAATGAGCAGTTCTTC. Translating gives CASSGTRDRQNNEQFF.

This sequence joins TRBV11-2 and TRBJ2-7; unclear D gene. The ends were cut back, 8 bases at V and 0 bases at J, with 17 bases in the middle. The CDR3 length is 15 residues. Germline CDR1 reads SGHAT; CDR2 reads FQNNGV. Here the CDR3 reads CASAVGARSSYEQYF. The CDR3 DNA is TGTGCCAGCGCGGTGGGCGCCAGGAGCTCCTACGAGCAGTACTTC.

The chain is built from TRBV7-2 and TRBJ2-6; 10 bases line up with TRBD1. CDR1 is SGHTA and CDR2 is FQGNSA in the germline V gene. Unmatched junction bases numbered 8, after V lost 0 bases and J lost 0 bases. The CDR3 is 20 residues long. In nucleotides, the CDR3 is TGTGCCAGCAGCTTAGCACGGGGAGGGACAGGGGTCTCTGGGGCCAACGTCCTGACTTTC. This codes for CASSLARGGTGVSGANVLTF. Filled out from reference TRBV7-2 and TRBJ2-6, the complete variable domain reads GAGVSQSPSNKVTEKGKDVELRCDPISGHTALYWYRQSLGQGLEFLIYFQGNSAPDKSGLPSDRFSAERTGGSVSTLTIQRTQQEDSAVYLCASSLARGGTGVSGANVLTFGAGSRLTVL.

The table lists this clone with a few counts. CDR3 protein: CASSYSAGGANGYTF. In DNA form, the CDR3 reads TGTGCCAGCAGTTACTCGGCCGGGGGGGCAAACGGCTACACCTTC. The chain has TRBV6-6 and TRBJ1-2; perhaps TRBD1 as D (6 bases). Trimming left V 0 bases short and J 8 bases short, with 16 bases between. Germline CDR1 MNHNY, CDR2 SVGAGI (reference sequence). The CDR3 contains 15 residues.

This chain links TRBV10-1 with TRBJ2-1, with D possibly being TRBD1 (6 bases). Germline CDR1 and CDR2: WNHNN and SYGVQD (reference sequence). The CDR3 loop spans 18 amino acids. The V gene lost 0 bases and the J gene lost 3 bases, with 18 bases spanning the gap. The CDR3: CASSESTLGRGHYNEQFF. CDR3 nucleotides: TGCGCCAGCAGTGAGTCGACTCTGGGCAGGGGCCACTACAATGAGCAGTTCTTC.

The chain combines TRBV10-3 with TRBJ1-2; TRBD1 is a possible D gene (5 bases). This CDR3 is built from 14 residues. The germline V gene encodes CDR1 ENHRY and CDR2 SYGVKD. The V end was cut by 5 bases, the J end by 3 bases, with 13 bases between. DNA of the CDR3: TGTGCCATCAGTTTTTCTCAGGGATACTATGGCTACACCTTC. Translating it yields CAISFSQGYYGYTF.